This is a list of T cell receptor beta chains from one sample in a study of shared clonotypes between healthy human individuals. The method was immunoSEQ multiplex PCR; TCRdb's version includes in-frame clones alone and lacks a portion of them. The table shows just over 2,000,000 clones, with over 85% occurring only once. Sequenced material: naive CD8+ T cells sorted from blood. These receptors came from a man aged 18 to 35 in good health. Both conserved end residues are part of each CDR3. The D gene is left open where the match is weak. Some rows mark clone size as missing; the rest say once, few, many or name a class of expanded clone.

size	D	V	J	CDR3	DNA
once	.	TRBV29-1	TRBJ2-7	CSVEVPQPRQATYEQYF	TGCAGCGTTGAAGTTCCCCAACCGCGACAGGCTACCTACGAGCAGTACTTC
.	.	TRBV7-9	TRBJ1-6	CASSARMMDSPLHF	TGTGCCAGCAGCGCCCGGATGATGGATTCACCCCTCCACTTT
.	.	TRBV11-2	TRBJ2-7	CASSVETGAYEQYF	TGTGCCAGCAGCGTGGAGACGGGAGCTTACGAGCAGTACTTC
.	.	TRBV13	TRBJ2-1	CASSWGPPGAGLNEQFF	TGTGCCAGCAGCTGGGGGCCGCCAGGGGCGGGGCTCAATGAGCAGTTCTTC
.	.	TRBV9	TRBJ1-2	CASSVGGRDYGYTF	TGTGCCAGCAGCGTAGGGGGGCGGGACTATGGCTACACCTTC
.	.	TRBV28	TRBJ1-5	CASRRQVSNQPQHF	TGTGCCAGCAGAAGACAAGTTAGCAATCAGCCCCAGCATTTT
once	.	TRBV18	TRBJ1-6	CASSPPGVETYNSPLHF	TGTGCCAGCTCACCCCCAGGGGTCGAAACCTATAATTCACCCCTCCACTTT
once	TRBD1	TRBV6-5	TRBJ2-1	CASSYSTGQAVYEQFF	TGTGCCAGCAGTTACTCGACGGGACAGGCCGTATATGAGCAGTTCTTC
.	.	TRBV7-9	TRBJ2-3	CASTVGGPPTDTQYF	TGTGCCAGCACCGTTGGGGGGCCCCCCACAGATACGCAGTATTTT
.	.	TRBV11-2	TRBJ2-2	CASRGGELFF	TGTGCCAGCAGGGGCGGGGAGCTGTTTTTT
.	.	TRBV5-4	TRBJ1-4	CASSLALGVNEKLFF	TGTGCCAGCAGCTTGGCCCTTGGGGTTAATGAAAAACTGTTTTTT
.	TRBD1	TRBV19	TRBJ1-1	CASTPGQEVTEAFF	TGTGCCAGTACCCCGGGACAGGAGGTCACTGAAGCTTTCTTT
once	.	TRBV27	TRBJ2-1	CASSTDWYNEQFF	TGTGCCAGCAGCACGGACTGGTACAATGAGCAGTTCTTC
.	TRBD1	TRBV5-1	TRBJ2-7	CASGPYRGPAYEQYF	TGCGCCAGCGGTCCGTACAGGGGTCCGGCCTACGAGCAGTACTTC
.	.	TRBV6-6	TRBJ2-7	CASGGGGYEQYF	TGTGCCAGCGGAGGCGGCGGCTACGAGCAGTACTTC
.	.	TRBV27	TRBJ1-6	CASTQGGALSPLHF	TGTGCCAGCACCCAAGGGGGGGCGTTGTCGCCCCTCCACTTT
.	.	TRBV27	TRBJ2-7	CASSLSRDAGEQYF	TGTGCCAGCAGTTTATCTCGAGATGCGGGCGAGCAGTACTTC
.	TRBD1	TRBV28	TRBJ1-1	CASSQSWTGGRNTEAFF	TGTGCCAGCAGCCAATCGTGGACAGGGGGCCGGAACACTGAAGCTTTCTTT
.	TRBD1	TRBV5-6	TRBJ1-6	CASSRTGGIYNSPLHF	TGTGCCAGCAGCCGGACAGGGGGCATATATAATTCACCCCTCCACTTT
.	TRBD2	TRBV2	TRBJ2-3	CASSASAGGADTQYF	TGTGCCAGCAGCGCCTCAGCGGGAGGGGCAGATACGCAGTATTTT
.	.	TRBV6-4	TRBJ1-1	CASSDSLNTEAFF	TGTGCCAGCAGTGACTCGTTGAACACTGAAGCTTTCTTT
.	.	TRBV27	TRBJ2-5	CASIGTDQETQYF	TGTGCCAGCATCGGCACGGACCAAGAGACCCAGTACTTC
.	.	TRBV14	TRBJ2-7	CASSQDRRGEQYF	TGTGCCAGCAGCCAAGATCGGAGGGGCGAGCAGTACTTC
.	.	TRBV19	TRBJ2-1	CASSIGSGSAYNEQFF	TGTGCCAGTAGTATAGGGAGCGGGTCCGCCTACAATGAGCAGTTCTTC
.	.	TRBV5-1	TRBJ1-1	CASSPPGFNTEAFF	TGCGCCAGCAGCCCCCCCGGCTTTAACACTGAAGCTTTCTTT
.	TRBD2	TRBV5-6	TRBJ2-7	CASSPEGYSGTAYEQYF	TGTGCCAGCAGCCCCGAAGGGTATAGCGGGACCGCCTACGAGCAGTACTTC
.	.	TRBV6-1	TRBJ1-2	CASSEASAYGYTF	TGTGCCAGCAGTGAAGCGTCAGCCTATGGCTACACCTTC
.	.	TRBV4-3	TRBJ2-7	CASSQDRTSSHEQYF	TGCGCCAGCAGCCAAGATCGTACTAGCAGCCACGAGCAGTACTTC
.	.	TRBV7-9	TRBJ2-7	CASSSPMGSPAVAYEQYF	TGTGCCAGCAGCTCCCCTATGGGGTCGCCCGCGGTCGCCTACGAGCAGTACTTC
.	.	TRBV2	TRBJ1-5	CASTENNQPQHF	TGTGCCAGCACAGAGAACAATCAGCCCCAGCATTTT
.	.	TRBV27	TRBJ1-2	CASSEGSGYTF	TGTGCCAGCAGTGAAGGGTCTGGCTACACCTTC
.	.	TRBV7-6	TRBJ1-4	CASSLGLADPLFF	TGTGCCAGCAGCTTAGGACTAGCCGACCCACTGTTTTTT
once	TRBD2	TRBV10-3	TRBJ2-7	CAISGLAGGPTYEQYF	TGTGCCATCAGTGGACTAGCGGGGGGACCCACCTACGAGCAGTACTTC
.	.	TRBV5-1	TRBJ1-2	CASSFDDTFYGYTF	TGCGCCAGCAGCTTCGACGATACCTTTTATGGCTACACCTTC
.	.	TRBV6-1	TRBJ2-5	CASSEYPGLGETQYF	TGTGCCAGCAGTGAATACCCAGGGCTCGGGGAGACCCAGTACTTC
.	.	TRBV15	TRBJ1-6	CATSGGLNGSPLHF	TGTGCCACCAGCGGGGGCTTGAATGGTTCACCCCTCCACTTT
.	.	TRBV28	TRBJ2-3	CASSFRATDTQYF	TGTGCCAGCAGTTTTAGGGCCACAGATACGCAGTATTTT
.	.	TRBV7-9	TRBJ2-7	CASSLNLNYEQYF	TGTGCCAGCAGCTTAAATCTAAACTACGAGCAGTACTTC